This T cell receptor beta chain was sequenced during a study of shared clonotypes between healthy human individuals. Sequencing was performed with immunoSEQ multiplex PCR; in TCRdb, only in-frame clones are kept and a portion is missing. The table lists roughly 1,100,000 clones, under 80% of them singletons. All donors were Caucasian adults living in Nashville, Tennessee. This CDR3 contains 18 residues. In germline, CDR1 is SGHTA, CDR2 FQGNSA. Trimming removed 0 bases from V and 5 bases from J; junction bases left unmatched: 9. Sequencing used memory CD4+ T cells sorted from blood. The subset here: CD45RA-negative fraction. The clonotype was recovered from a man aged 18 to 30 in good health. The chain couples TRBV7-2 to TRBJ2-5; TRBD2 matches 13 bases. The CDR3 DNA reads TGTGCCAGCAGCTTAGCGTTACTAGCGGGAGGGATGGGGGAGACCCAGTACTTC. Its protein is CASSLALLAGGMGETQYF.